The rows below give T cell receptor beta chains drawn from one sample of a study of shared clonotypes between healthy human individuals. Method: immunoSEQ multiplex PCR; TCRdb's copy keeps in-frame clones and lacks some. The sample records hundreds of thousands of clones, 90% to 95% being singletons. The specimen sequenced was naive CD8+ T cells sorted from blood. These TCRs come from a woman in her thirties in good health. The CDR3 runs from the conserved cysteine through the conserved F or W. D genes are given only for firm matches. Expanded clones are given a class, and other clones once, few, many or no size at all.

j_gene,d_gene,v_gene,len,abundance,CDR3nt,CDR3aa
TRBJ2-1,.,TRBV6-6,13,.,TGTGCCAGCGCCTTATCGGCCTACAATGAGCAGTTCTTC,CASALSAYNEQFF
TRBJ2-3,.,TRBV28,16,.,TGTGCCAGCAACCGTCCGGGGGCCCCTAGCACAGATACGCAGTATTTT,CASNRPGAPSTDTQYF
TRBJ2-2,TRBD2,TRBV7-9,14,.,TGTGCCGCACTAGGACTAGCGGGAGACGGGGAGCTGTTTTTT,CAALGLAGDGELFF
TRBJ2-7,.,TRBV5-1,14,.,TGCGCCAGCAGCTTATGGGGGGCGGCCTACGAGCAGTACTTC,CASSLWGAAYEQYF
TRBJ1-1,.,TRBV19,14,.,TGTGCCAGTAGTATAAGGGACTTGAACACTGAAGCTTTCTTT,CASSIRDLNTEAFF
TRBJ1-1,.,TRBV28,13,.,TGTGCCAGCAGTATGGGGGAGAACACTGAAGCTTTCTTT,CASSMGENTEAFF
TRBJ2-7,.,TRBV11-2,13,.,TGTGCCAGCAGCTTAGGGAGGCTCTACGAGCAGTACTTC,CASSLGRLYEQYF
TRBJ2-7,TRBD1,TRBV11-2,14,.,TGTGCCAGCAGCTTAGGGGACAGGGGCTACGAGCAGTACTTC,CASSLGDRGYEQYF
TRBJ1-2,TRBD1,TRBV6-4,13,once,TGTGCCAGCAGTGATTCAGGGGGCGGTGGCTACACCTTC,CASSDSGGGGYTF
TRBJ1-1,.,TRBV5-4,16,once,TGTGCCAGCAGCCTATTCCAGGGCCGGGGGAACACTGAAGCTTTCTTT,CASSLFQGRGNTEAFF
TRBJ2-1,.,TRBV28,16,.,TGTGCCAGCAGTTCCCCGGTGGAAAGACTCTACAATGAGCAGTTCTTC,CASSSPVERLYNEQFF
TRBJ1-5,.,TRBV30,13,once,TGTGCCTGGAGTGTGGATGGCAATCAGCCCCAGCATTTT,CAWSVDGNQPQHF
TRBJ1-4,TRBD1,TRBV19,14,.,TGTGCCAGTAACGCCAGGGGGACTAATGAAAAACTGTTTTTT,CASNARGTNEKLFF
TRBJ2-2,TRBD1,TRBV10-1,15,.,TGCGCCAGCAGTGAAACAGGGGAGAACACCGGGGAGCTGTTTTTT,CASSETGENTGELFF
TRBJ1-1,TRBD1,TRBV4-1,13,.,TGCGCCAGCAGCCGGACAGGGAGAACTGAAGCTTTCTTT,CASSRTGRTEAFF
TRBJ2-7,.,TRBV5-4,12,.,TGTGCCAGCAGCCTAAGCCCCTACGAGCAGTACTTC,CASSLSPYEQYF
TRBJ2-1,.,TRBV20-1,10,once,TGCAGTGCCTTAGACGATGAGCAGTTCTTC,CSALDDEQFF
TRBJ2-1,.,TRBV27,14,.,TGTGCCAGCAGTTTTGTTAGACCTAACAATGAGCAGTTCTTC,CASSFVRPNNEQFF